The next 2 T cell receptor beta chains were all read from a single sample in a study of T cells after yellow fever vaccination. TCRdb called the 5' RACE reads again in MiXCR, with one record for every CDR3 protein. The profile shows about 85,000 distinct CDR3 sequences, 13% of them singletons. The material was CD8+ T cells not binding an NS4B(214-222) dextramer, sorted from PBMCs, obtained less than 25 days after the first yellow fever vaccination. These receptor sequences come from a man aged 18 to 35 who received the YFV17D yellow fever vaccine.

This clonotype was detected only a few times. The rearrangement uses TRBV30 and TRBJ2-7; TRBD1 is a possible D gene (6 bases). Trimming shortened V by 2 bases and J by 5 bases, and 13 bases separated the two germline ends. CDR3 length: 13 amino acids. Germline V gene lookup returns CDR1 GTSNPN and CDR2 SVGIG (reference sequence). In DNA, the CDR3 is TGTGCCTGGAGTCGCGGACAGAGGGACGAGCAGTACTTC. It specifies CAWSRGQRDEQYF.

This clonotype turned up a few times. This chain uses TRBV4-3 with TRBJ1-1; D is unclear. This CDR3 region has 15 residues. V was clipped by 2 bases and J by 1 base, with 11 bases between them. The germline gives CDR1 LGHNA, CDR2 YSLEER. The CDR3 here is CASSQFREANTEAFF. The DNA of the CDR3 is TGCGCCAGCAGCCAATTTCGGGAAGCGAACACTGAAGCTTTCTTT.